These 26 T cell receptor beta chains originate from one sample sequenced in a study of blood T cell repertoires in COVID-19. Some clones are missing from TCRdb's copy, which holds only in-frame ones; the method was immunoSEQ multiplex PCR. Of about half a million clones in the sample, around 85% are singletons; the top ten hold roughly 3.1%. The sequenced sample was peripheral blood. All receptors derive from a human donor in a cohort sampled during active COVID-19.

The chain uses TRBV7-2 and TRBJ1-2; 8 bases align to TRBD1. Trimming removed 2 bases from V and 5 bases from J; junction bases left unmatched: 4. The CDR3 is 14 amino acids. The germline gives CDR1 SGHTA, CDR2 FQGNSA. The CDR3 loop is CASSLPGGAYGYTF. The CDR3 DNA follows: TGTGCCAGCAGCTTACCAGGGGGCGCTTATGGCTACACCTTC.

V usage is TRBV5-4 and J usage is TRBJ2-2; maybe TRBD1 (5 bases). The CDR3 runs to 15 residues. V was clipped by 0 bases and J by 4 bases, with 10 bases between them. Germline V CDR1 and CDR2: SGHNT, YYREEE (reference sequence). The CDR3 region is CASSLDQGGTGELFF. Written as DNA, the CDR3 is TGTGCCAGCAGCTTGGATCAGGGTGGCACCGGGGAGCTGTTTTTT. Combining the CDR3 with reference TRBV5-4 and TRBJ2-2 gives the whole variable domain ETGVTQSPTHLIKTRGQQVTLRCSSQSGHNTVSWYQQALGQGPQFIFQYYREEENGRGNFPPRFSGLQFPNYSSELNVNALELDDSALYLCASSLDQGGTGELFFGEGSRLTVL.

The chain carries TRBV18 and TRBJ1-5, with D uncertain. From germline, CDR1 is KGHSH and CDR2 LQKENI. V lost 2 bases and J lost 6, with 20 bases in between. This CDR3 is 17 amino acids long. This CDR3 is CASSPSAAGIGSQPQHF. In DNA, the CDR3 is TGTGCCAGCTCACCAAGTGCCGCCGGGATTGGAAGTCAGCCCCAGCATTTT.

On this clone: The junction does not match germline at one end; this may be a read error. V and J are TRBV3-1 (or the pseudogene TRBV3-2) and TRBJ2-2; possible D gene TRBD1, 5 bases. In germline, CDR1 is LGHDT, CDR2 YNNKEL (reference sequence). The CDR3 extends over 15 amino acids. CDR3 residues: CASSQFSGNPGELFF. CDR3 bases: TGTGCCAGCAGCCAATTCTCAGGGAACCCCGGGGAGCTGTTTTTT.

This clone was observed a single time. Compared with germline, one end of the junction differs, possibly owing to a read error. CDR3 DNA: TGTGCCACCGACCGGGACAGTGTAGGCGTACTCTTT. The encoded protein is CATDRDSVGVLF. The chain joins TRBV7-9 to TRBJ1-1; 7 bases are shared with TRBD1. CDR3 length: 12 amino acids. The V gene's germline CDR1 is SEHNR and CDR2 FQNEAQ (reference sequence).

The chain links TRBV28 to TRBJ1-4, with D unresolved. Germline CDR1 is MDHEN and CDR2 is SYDVKM. V was clipped by 5 bases and J by 13 bases, with 14 bases between them. CDR3 length equals 12 residues. CDR3 region: CASSLRQEGLFF. DNA of the CDR3: TGTGCCAGCAGTCTCCGCCAGGAAGGACTGTTTTTT.

V and J are TRBV9 and TRBJ2-2; 8 nucleotides line up with TRBD2. Germline V gives CDR1 SGDLS, CDR2 YYNGEE. V gave up 7 bases and J gave up 0 bases; unmatched junction bases: 5. The CDR3 totals 15 residues. As DNA, the CDR3 is TGTGCCAGCGCCACTAGCGGACCGAACACCGGGGAGCTGTTTTTT. Translation gives CASATSGPNTGELFF.

V and J are TRBV5-1 and TRBJ2-1, with 9 nucleotides matching TRBD2. The CDR3 contains 15 residues. After removal of 2 bases from V and 8 bases from J, the junction contained 8 bases not matched to a gene. CDR1 and CDR2 (germline): SGHRS, YFSETQ. CDR3: CASSFNLAGRDEQFF. The CDR3, as DNA: TGCGCCAGCAGCTTCAATCTAGCGGGGAGGGATGAGCAGTTCTTC.

On this clone itself: At one end the junction does not follow the germline gene, possibly because of a read error. V usage is TRBV7-7 and J usage is TRBJ2-1, with D perhaps TRBD2 (6 bases). The CDR3 runs 16 residues. Germline V gives CDR1 SSHAT, CDR2 FNYEAQ (reference sequence). The CDR3 nucleotides are TGTGCTAGCAGCTTAGGACGGGGGAAGGAGGGTGGTGAGCAGTTCTTC. Translating gives CASSLGRGKEGGEQFF.

The chain is built from TRBV5-4 and TRBJ2-2, with TRBD1 matching 7 bases. CDR3 size: 14 residues. Germline CDR1 reads SGHNT; CDR2 reads YYREEE (reference sequence). J gave up 6 bases and V 0 bases, and 2 bases lay outside the gene matches. The CDR3 spells CASSLGQGAGELFF. CDR3 nucleotide sequence: TGTGCCAGCAGCTTGGGGCAGGGGGCCGGGGAGCTGTTTTTT.

This clone was seen repeatedly, ten times or more. The chain links TRBV27 to TRBJ1-4; D is ambiguous. Trimming left V 3 bases short and J 5 bases short, with 10 bases between. CDR3 length: 14 amino acids. The germline V gene encodes CDR1 MNHEY and CDR2 SMNVEV (reference sequence). CDR3 sequence (DNA): TGTGCCAGCAGTTTGTCCGGGGAGAATGAAAAACTGTTTTTT. Encoded protein: CASSLSGENEKLFF.

The V and J genes are TRBV19 and TRBJ2-6; D is possibly TRBD2 (5 bases). Deletions cut 1 base from V and 2 bases from J, with 6 bases between. This CDR3 comprises 15 residues. Germline V CDR1 and CDR2: LNHDA, SQIVND (reference sequence). DNA for the CDR3: TGTGCCAGTAGTATAGCGAGGGCTGGGGCCAACGTCCTGACTTTC. Translating gives CASSIARAGANVLTF.

The chain combines TRBV30 with TRBJ2-1; 10 bases match TRBD2. V was clipped by 0 bases and J by 7 bases; unmatched bases: 6. Germline assignment: CDR1 GTSNPN and CDR2 SVGIG (reference sequence). The CDR3 has 15 residues. The CDR3 region has the DNA TGTGCCTGGAGTGTGGGGGCTAGCGGGGGAAATGAGCAGTTCTTC. Residues: CAWSVGASGGNEQFF.

The J gene is TRBJ1-1, the V gene TRBV19; the D gene is possibly TRBD1 (6 bases). The CDR3 length is 15 residues. With 2 bases removed from V and 1 base from J, the gap between germline ends came to 11 bases. Germline-derived CDR1 and CDR2 are LNHDA and SQIVND (reference sequence). CDR3 coding DNA: TGTGCCAGTAGTATACAGGGGATCCCGAACACTGAAGCTTTCTTT. It specifies CASSIQGIPNTEAFF. Full variable domain (missing parts from reference TRBV19 and TRBJ1-1): DGGITQSPKYLFRKEGQNVTLSCEQNLNHDAMYWYRQDPGQGLRLIYYSQIVNDFQKGDIAEGYSVSREKKESFPLTVTSAQKNPTAFYLCASSIQGIPNTEAFFGQGTRLTVV.

V usage is TRBV4-3 and J usage is TRBJ2-2, with 7 bases that match TRBD1. CDR3 length: 17 amino acids. V dropped 1 base and J dropped 0; count of bases not matched to a gene: 5. Germline-derived CDR1 and CDR2 are LGHNA and YSLEER. CDR3 nucleotides: TGCGCCAGCAGCCAAGCACCGGGACAGACGAACACCGGGGAGCTGTTTTTT. Protein: CASSQAPGQTNTGELFF.

This chain connects TRBV7-2 to TRBJ2-5; TRBD2 matches 7 bases. Germline CDR1 is SGHTA and CDR2 is FQGNSA. The CDR3 runs to 14 residues. With 2 bases clipped from V and 2 bases from J, the junction kept 2 bases outside the gene matches. CDR3 coding DNA: TGTGCCAGCAGCTTAAACGGGGGGCAAGAGACCCAGTACTTC. Encoded protein: CASSLNGGQETQYF.

This sequence joins TRBV18 and TRBJ2-1, with D perhaps matching TRBD2 (6 bases). CDR1 is KGHSH and CDR2 is LQKENI in the germline V gene. Trimming removed 3 bases at V and 7 bases at J, with 13 bases between. This CDR3 has 14 residues. The CDR3 is CASSPEGPPNEQFF. The CDR3 DNA sequence: TGTGCCAGCTCACCGGAGGGACCGCCTAATGAGCAGTTCTTC. The whole variable domain, remainder taken from reference TRBV18 and TRBJ2-1, is NAGVMQNPRHLVRRRGQEARLRCSPMKGHSHVYWYRQLPEEGLKFMVYLQKENIIDESGMPKERFSAEFPKEGPSILRIQQVVRGDSAAYFCASSPEGPPNEQFFGPGTRLTVL.

The gene calls are TRBV29-1 and TRBJ2-6; D uncertain. V was shortened by 6 bases and J by 0 bases, with 9 bases between the two germline ends. CDR1 and CDR2 from the germline V gene are SQVTM and ANQGSEA. The CDR3 has 14 amino acids. CDR3 in amino acids: CSVRFSSGANVLTF. The CDR3 DNA sequence: TGCAGCGTCAGGTTTAGCTCTGGGGCCAACGTCCTGACTTTC.

The chain has TRBV2 and TRBJ1-6; perhaps TRBD1 as D (5 bases). CDR1 SNHLY and CDR2 FYNNEI come from the germline V gene. This CDR3 spans 19 amino acids. Deletions cut 0 bases from V and 0 bases from J, with 15 bases between. The CDR3 here is CASSEASGLQSSYNSPLHF. CDR3 bases: TGTGCCAGCAGTGAAGCGTCGGGACTCCAGAGCTCCTATAATTCACCCCTCCACTTT. The whole variable domain, remainder taken from reference TRBV2 and TRBJ1-6, is EPEVTQTPSHQVTQMGQEVILRCVPISNHLYFYWYRQILGQKVEFLVSFYNNEISEKSEIFDDQFSVERPDGSNFTLKIRSTKLEDSAMYFCASSEASGLQSSYNSPLHFGNGTRLTVT.

The chain employs TRBV3-1 (or the pseudogene TRBV3-2) and TRBJ2-1, with D uncertain. The CDR3 has 13 residues. Germline V CDR1 and CDR2: LGHDT, YNNKEL (reference sequence). V was clipped by 4 bases and J by 7 bases, with 11 bases between them. The CDR3 coding sequence is TGTGCCAGCAGCCGCCTCCTAGGAAATGAGCAGTTCTTC. Protein product: CASSRLLGNEQFF.

The rearrangement uses TRBV19 and TRBJ1-2, with TRBD1 matching over 7 bases. V shed 3 bases and J 7 bases; nucleotides not matched to a gene: 8. The CDR3 loop spans 14 amino acids. CDR1 is LNHDA and CDR2 is SQIVND in the germline V gene (reference sequence). The CDR3 region is CASSITQGRTGYTF. For the CDR3, the DNA is TGTGCCAGTAGTATTACACAGGGGCGAACTGGCTACACCTTC. The complete variable domain, with remaining parts taken from reference TRBV19 and TRBJ1-2, reads DGGITQSPKYLFRKEGQNVTLSCEQNLNHDAMYWYRQDPGQGLRLIYYSQIVNDFQKGDIAEGYSVSREKKESFPLTVTSAQKNPTAFYLCASSITQGRTGYTFGSGTRLTVV.

This chain uses TRBV4-1 with TRBJ2-7, with 8 positions matching TRBD2. The CDR3 has 18 amino acids. Losses at the gene ends were 3 bases for V and 7 bases for J; bases not matched to a gene: 20. Germline CDR1 is MGHRA and CDR2 is YSYEKL. In DNA form, the CDR3 reads TGCGCCAGCAGCCATATAACGCCGGGAGGGCCGACTTTGGGGGAGCAGTACTTC. Its protein is CASSHITPGGPTLGEQYF.

This clone was recorded only once. The chain joins TRBV28 to TRBJ1-2; perhaps TRBD1 as D (6 bases). Germline-derived CDR1 and CDR2 are MDHEN and SYDVKM. The CDR3 length is 14 residues. The germline V and J ends were trimmed by 2 bases and 4 bases, with 11 bases remaining between them. CDR3 DNA: TGTGCCAGCAGTTTACTGGGACAAGCCTATGGCTACACCTTC. Its translation: CASSLLGQAYGYTF.

V usage is TRBV19 and J usage is TRBJ1-5; D not certain. Between the trimmed V and J ends, which lost 3 bases and 0 bases, there was a span of 12 bases. CDR1 is LNHDA and CDR2 is SQIVND in the germline V gene (reference sequence). The CDR3 sequence is 16 residues long. This CDR3 reads CASSMNGGYSNQPQHF. The CDR3 coding sequence is TGTGCCAGTAGTATGAACGGAGGTTATAGCAATCAGCCCCAGCATTTT.

This chain uses TRBV15 with TRBJ2-5, with D possibly TRBD1 on 5 matching bases. The V end lost 0 bases, the J end lost 1 base, and 9 bases lay between the germline ends. Germline lookup yields CDR1 LNHNV and CDR2 YYDKDF (reference sequence). The CDR3 loop spans 15 amino acids. This CDR3 is CATSRDNRIQETQYF. The CDR3 DNA sequence: TGTGCCACCAGCAGAGATAACAGGATCCAAGAGACCCAGTACTTC.

The chain joins TRBV18 to TRBJ1-1; weak D call: TRBD1 (6 bases). Germline V gene data show CDR1 as KGHSH and CDR2 as LQKENI. Trimming removed 4 bases at V and 0 bases at J, with 12 bases between. This CDR3 is built from 15 residues. The CDR3: CASSQSGQLNTEAFF. CDR3 DNA sequence: TGTGCCAGCTCACAATCGGGACAATTGAACACTGAAGCTTTCTTT. Based on the CDR3 plus reference TRBV18 and TRBJ1-1, the full variable domain is NAGVMQNPRHLVRRRGQEARLRCSPMKGHSHVYWYRQLPEEGLKFMVYLQKENIIDESGMPKERFSAEFPKEGPSILRIQQVVRGDSAAYFCASSQSGQLNTEAFFGQGTRLTVV.